This TCR beta chain was obtained from a study of T and B cells in COVID-19 patients. The overall study: The recovered cohort's median age was 34 years, versus roughly 67 years in active infection.

Multiplex PCR with BIOMED2 TRB-A/B primer pools amplified TRB rearrangements. TCRdb re-called the multiplex PCR reads with MiXCR, one entry per CDR3 protein. The repertoire has around 6,500 distinct CDR3 sequences, roughly 28% of them found once; the top ten carry roughly 10%. Regarding this clonotype: As yet, its antigen is unknown. Just one base apart from a much larger clone, this may be a read error.

Study conclusions and caveats: Active COVID-19 showed highly clonal TRB repertoires; recovery showed diversity and richness above healthy donors.

Blood genomic DNA input for TRB amplification was 250-500 ng. Germline lookup yields CDR1 MNHEY and CDR2 SMNVEV (reference sequence). The CDR3 has 14 residues. The chain combines TRBV27 with TRBJ1-1; D perhaps matches TRBD1 (6 bases). The specimen was blood. The TCR was taken from a human donor with active COVID-19. CDR3 in amino acids: CASRLSRGDTEAFF. CDR3 nucleotide sequence: TGTGCCAGCAGGTTATCAAGGGGGGACACTGAAGCTTTCTTT.